The next 23 T cell receptor beta chains were all read from a single sample in a study of radiation and T cells in renal cell carcinoma. The protocol was immunoSEQ multiplex PCR, while the TCRdb copy is restricted to in-frame clones and leaves out a portion. The sample carries 50,000 to 75,000 clones, about three quarters recorded once. Time point noted: baseline pretreatment blood. The treatment was: 15 Gy SBRT to primary tumor, nephrectomy 4 weeks later. The material sequenced was blood, taken from a patient whose treatment included radiotherapy and nephrectomy. Every receptor here comes from a man between 60 and 70 years old with renal cell carcinoma.

This clone was observed a handful of times. The chain carries TRBV11-3 and TRBJ2-1, with D perhaps matching TRBD1 (6 bases). Germline values: CDR1 SGHNT, CDR2 YENEEA. The CDR3 has 14 amino acids. V lost 5 bases and J 6 bases, leaving 14 bases between the germline ends. The CDR3 bases are TGTGCCAGCAGCGCTAAAGACAGGTTCAATGAGCAGTTCTTC. Translation gives CASSAKDRFNEQFF.

The chain couples TRBV7-7 to TRBJ2-5; D is unclear. CDR1 SSHAT and CDR2 FNYEAQ come from the germline V gene (reference sequence). The V end was cut by 8 bases, the J end by 2 bases, with 12 bases between. The CDR3 spans 13 residues. The CDR3 nucleotides read TGTGCCAGCTCAGAGTGGCCTCAAGAGACCCAGTACTTC. Amino acid sequence: CASSEWPQETQYF.

J is TRBJ1-2 and V is TRBV2; 9 bases agree with TRBD1. CDR1 is SNHLY, CDR2 FYNNEI, per germline. V shed 6 bases, J shed 3 bases, and the junction held 5 bases outside the gene matches. This CDR3 spans 14 amino acids. CDR3 amino acids: CASRGTGFYYGYTF. Written as DNA, the CDR3 is TGTGCCAGCAGGGGGACAGGGTTTTACTATGGCTACACCTTC. Variable domain in full (rest from reference TRBV2 and TRBJ1-2): EPEVTQTPSHQVTQMGQEVILRCVPISNHLYFYWYRQILGQKVEFLVSFYNNEISEKSEIFDDQFSVERPDGSNFTLKIRSTKLEDSAMYFCASRGTGFYYGYTFGSGTRLTVV.

A few counts support this clone. The V call is TRBV6-1, the J call TRBJ2-1, with D uncertain. The CDR3 is 12 residues long. Germline lookup yields CDR1 MNHNS and CDR2 SASEGT. V lost 2 bases, J lost 8 bases, and 7 bases lay in between. This CDR3 is CASSERGYEQFF. The CDR3 nucleotides read TGTGCCAGCAGTGAACGTGGATATGAGCAGTTCTTC.

This clone appeared a few times. The chain has TRBV10-2 and TRBJ1-1; D not resolved. Germline V gene sequence: CDR1 WSHSY, CDR2 SAAADI. CDR3 length equals 13 residues. V shed 2 bases and J shed 4 bases, with 8 bases lying between them. The CDR3 sequence is CASSENFGTEAFF. For the CDR3, the DNA is TGCGCCAGCAGTGAGAATTTTGGCACTGAAGCTTTCTTT.

V usage is TRBV6-5 and J usage is TRBJ2-1; 7 bases are a match to TRBD2. In germline, CDR1 is MNHEY, CDR2 SVGAGI. The CDR3 is made up of 16 amino acids. Germline trimming cut 2 bases from V and 6 bases from J; bases unmatched to any gene: 10. CDR3 protein: CASSYGFQRGLNEQFF. CDR3 coding DNA: TGTGCCAGCAGTTACGGGTTCCAGCGGGGACTCAATGAGCAGTTCTTC.

This sequence joins TRBV7-2 and TRBJ1-2; 8 bases match TRBD1. CDR1 is SGHTA, CDR2 FQGNSA, per germline. V trimming: 7 bases; J trimming: 7 bases; junction bases outside the gene matches: 11. The CDR3 is 14 amino acids. The CDR3 reads CASTPSRTGSGYTF. The CDR3 nucleotides read TGTGCCAGCACCCCATCCCGGACAGGGTCTGGCTACACCTTC.

V gene TRBV5-1 combines with J gene TRBJ1-1; D not resolved. This CDR3 is built from 14 residues. The germline gives CDR1 SGHRS, CDR2 YFSETQ. V lost 1 base and J 8 bases, leaving 15 bases between the germline ends. Here the CDR3 DNA reads TGCGCCAGCAGCTTGATGGTCGAGAATGGGGAAGCTTTCTTT. As protein: CASSLMVENGEAFF.

This clone showed up just a few times. The chain is built from TRBV19 and TRBJ1-2; tentative D call: TRBD1 (6 bases). In germline, CDR1 is LNHDA, CDR2 SQIVND (reference sequence). The CDR3 spans 15 residues. The V and J ends lost 9 bases and 8 bases respectively, with 25 bases between them. CDR3 DNA: TGTGCCAGCTTGGCAAAGCTAGACAGGCTCGGGGGCTACACCTTC. Translation gives CASLAKLDRLGGYTF.

The chain employs TRBV30 and TRBJ1-3; 9 nucleotides agree with TRBD1. The CDR3 is 16 residues long. Germline-derived CDR1 and CDR2 are GTSNPN and SVGIG (reference sequence). The V gene end was trimmed by 2 bases and the J gene end by 0 bases; junction bases not matched to a gene: 5. CDR3 sequence: CAWSKTGGGSGNTIYF. Here the CDR3 DNA reads TGTGCCTGGAGTAAGACAGGGGGAGGCTCTGGAAACACCATATATTTT.

The chain carries TRBV9 and TRBJ2-7; 7 nucleotides match TRBD1. The CDR3 is made up of 13 amino acids. The V and J ends lost 3 bases and 5 bases, in that order; junction bases with no gene match: 5. CDR1 and CDR2 from the germline V gene are SGDLS and YYNGEE. The CDR3 is CASSAGTVHEQYF. In DNA, the CDR3 is TGTGCCAGCAGCGCCGGGACAGTCCACGAGCAGTACTTC.

This clone appeared once. In DNA form, the CDR3 reads TGTGCCAGCAGCTTATCAGGGGGTGAAGCTTTCTTT. It translates to CASSLSGGEAFF. This chain uses TRBV11-2 with TRBJ1-1; 7 bases are a match to TRBD1. Germline trimming cut 2 bases from V and 7 bases from J; bases unmatched to any gene: 1. Germline assignment: CDR1 SGHAT and CDR2 FQNNGV. This CDR3 region has 12 residues.

V usage is TRBV6-5 and J usage is TRBJ1-2, with a possible D match to TRBD1 (6 bases). V gave up 6 bases and J gave up 4 bases, with 9 bases separating them. CDR1 is MNHEY, CDR2 SVGAGI, per germline. The CDR3 contains 12 residues. The CDR3 nucleotides are TGTGCCAGCAGATCGGACAGCTATGGCTACACCTTC. It specifies CASRSDSYGYTF.

V is TRBV11-3 and J is TRBJ2-3, with unresolved D. The V gene's germline CDR1 is SGHNT and CDR2 YENEEA. Trimming took off 0 bases at V and 3 bases at J, with 10 bases between the two ends. The CDR3 sequence is 15 residues long. In DNA form, the CDR3 reads TGTGCCAGCAGCTTAGATTTAACCGAAACAGATACGCAGTATTTT. Its protein product is CASSLDLTETDTQYF.

The chain is built from TRBV7-2 and TRBJ1-5; maybe TRBD1 (5 bases). Trimming stripped 0 bases from V and 6 bases from J, with 9 bases between. Looked up from germline, CDR1 is SGHTA and CDR2 is FQGNSA. This CDR3 contains 14 residues. This chain's CDR3 is CASSLAAGPQPQHF. The CDR3 DNA reads as TGTGCCAGCAGCTTAGCGGCAGGGCCTCAGCCCCAGCATTTT.

This clone occurred a few times. The CDR3 here is CASSWTGGNTEAFF. CDR3 in DNA: TGTGCCAGCAGTTGGACAGGGGGGAACACTGAAGCTTTCTTT. The V and J genes are TRBV6-6 and TRBJ1-1; 10 positions match TRBD1. The germline gives CDR1 MNHNY, CDR2 SVGAGI (reference sequence). The CDR3 covers 14 residues. V gave up 4 bases and J gave up 1 base; unmatched junction bases: 0.

The chain joins TRBV6-6 to TRBJ2-2, with D uncertain. V lost 4 bases and J lost 4, with 7 bases in between. CDR3 length: 13 amino acids. Germline CDR1 and CDR2: MNHNY and SVGAGI (reference sequence). The CDR3, as DNA: TGTGCCAGCAGTTCGTTGGTCACCGGGGAGCTGTTTTTT. Encoded protein: CASSSLVTGELFF.

The rearrangement joins TRBV19 to TRBJ2-6; 10 bases map to TRBD1. Looked up from germline, CDR1 is LNHDA and CDR2 is SQIVND (reference sequence). The V segment lost 5 bases and the J segment 3 bases; nucleotides outside the gene matches: 4. CDR3 length: 16 residues. CDR3 sequence (DNA): TGTGCCAGTAGTCGGACAGGGGGATTTGGGGCCAACGTCCTGACTTTC. This translates into CASSRTGGFGANVLTF.

This chain joins TRBV5-1 and TRBJ2-1; 8 nucleotides match TRBD1. Germline V gives CDR1 SGHRS, CDR2 YFSETQ. The CDR3 runs to 13 residues. V gave up 4 bases and J gave up 8 bases; unmatched junction bases: 5. This CDR3 is CASSVDRGYEQFF. For the CDR3, the DNA is TGCGCCAGCAGCGTCGACAGGGGCTATGAGCAGTTCTTC.

This clone was seen once. This chain joins TRBV15 and TRBJ1-1, with D unclear. This CDR3 is 16 amino acids long. V was shortened by 1 base and J by 0 bases, with 12 bases between the two germline ends. Looked up from germline, CDR1 is LNHNV and CDR2 is YYDKDF (reference sequence). The CDR3 sequence: CATSRGETVLNTEAFF. The CDR3 region has the DNA TGTGCCACCAGCAGAGGGGAGACTGTCCTGAACACTGAAGCTTTCTTT.

This clone was counted between two and nine times. The J gene is TRBJ1-1, the V gene TRBV30; TRBD1 agrees at 10 bases. The junction had 6 bases not matched to a gene; V was cut back by 1 base and J by 4 bases. This CDR3 comprises 15 residues. The germline V gene encodes CDR1 GTSNPN and CDR2 SVGIG (reference sequence). Here the CDR3 DNA reads TGTGCCTGGAGTGGACCGGGACAGGGGTTCACTGAAGCTTTCTTT. This translates into CAWSGPGQGFTEAFF.

A word on this clone: This specimen includes other DNA sequences encoding the same CDR3. This chain uses TRBV18 with TRBJ1-3, with 8 bases identical to TRBD1. The CDR3 covers 15 residues. Looked up from germline, CDR1 is KGHSH and CDR2 is LQKENI. Unmatched junction bases numbered 1, after V lost 2 bases and J lost 1 base. CDR3 in amino acids: CASSPRQGSGNTIYF. The CDR3 coding sequence is TGTGCCAGCTCACCAAGACAGGGGTCTGGAAACACCATATATTTT.

This chain uses TRBV7-2 with TRBJ2-7; 8 bases fit TRBD2. This CDR3 has 14 residues. Germline lookup yields CDR1 SGHTA and CDR2 FQGNSA. The V segment lost 1 base and the J segment 6 bases; nucleotides outside the gene matches: 5. CDR3 in DNA: TGTGCCAGCAGCTTAGACGGGAGGGCCTTCGAGCAGTACGTC. It yields the protein CASSLDGRAFEQYV.